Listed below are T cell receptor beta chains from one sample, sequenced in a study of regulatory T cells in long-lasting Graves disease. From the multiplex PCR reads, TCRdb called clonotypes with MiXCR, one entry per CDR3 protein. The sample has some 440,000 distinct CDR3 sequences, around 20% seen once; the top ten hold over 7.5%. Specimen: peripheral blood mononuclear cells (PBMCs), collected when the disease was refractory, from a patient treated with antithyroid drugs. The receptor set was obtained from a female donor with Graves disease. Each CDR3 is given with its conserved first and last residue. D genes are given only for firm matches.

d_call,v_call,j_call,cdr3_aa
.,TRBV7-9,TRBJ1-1,CASSLGFPDTEAFF
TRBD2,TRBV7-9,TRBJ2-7,CASSLTLGLAGVYHEQYF
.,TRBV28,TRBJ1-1,CASRTFTEAFF
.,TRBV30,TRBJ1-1,CALGNTEAFF
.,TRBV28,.,CASSPGGGIFPKYNEQFF
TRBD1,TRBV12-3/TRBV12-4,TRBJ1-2,CASSFGTGLNYGYTF
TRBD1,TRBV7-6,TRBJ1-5,CASSSRQGASRNQPQHF
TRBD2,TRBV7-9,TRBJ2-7,CASSPGLAGVHF
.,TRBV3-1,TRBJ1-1,CASSHGGIQAFF
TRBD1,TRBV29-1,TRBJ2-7,CSVETRGTNEQYF
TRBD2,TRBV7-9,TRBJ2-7,CASSLGWRSGNEQYF
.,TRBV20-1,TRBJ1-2,CSARERQANYGYTF
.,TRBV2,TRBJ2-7,CASTPMSYEQYF
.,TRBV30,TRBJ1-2,CAWLSSNYGYTF
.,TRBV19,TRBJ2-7,CASSDRDANTYEQYF
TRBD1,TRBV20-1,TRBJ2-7,CSAREDRDRGGEQYF
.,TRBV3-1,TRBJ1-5,CASSPTGLQPQHF
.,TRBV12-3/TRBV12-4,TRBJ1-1,CANSPTENTEAFF
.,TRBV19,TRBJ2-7,CASSLRIKGEQYF
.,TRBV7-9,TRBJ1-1,CASSSLPGTEAFF
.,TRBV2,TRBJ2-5,CASSAGSAKTQYF
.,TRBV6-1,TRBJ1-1,CASGGRPEAFF
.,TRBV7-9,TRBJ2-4,CASSLPDRMIQYF
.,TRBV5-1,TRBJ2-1,CASSFEQGLYNEQFF
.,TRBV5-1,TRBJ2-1,CASSNLRRSSYNEQLF
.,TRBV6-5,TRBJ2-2,CASSYLVSGELFF
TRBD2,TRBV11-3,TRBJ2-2,CASSFGLAETTGELFF
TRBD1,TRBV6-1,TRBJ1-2,CASSLDRGRSGYTF
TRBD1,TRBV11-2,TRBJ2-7,CASSSGQGFYEQYF
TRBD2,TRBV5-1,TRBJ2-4,CASSSFAGEGSIQYF
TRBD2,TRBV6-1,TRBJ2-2,CASSPYLAGGSNTGELFF
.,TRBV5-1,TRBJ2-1,CASSLGPFYNEQFF
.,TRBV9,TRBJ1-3,CASSVSRGKDTIYF
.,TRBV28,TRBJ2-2,CASRIRGYGELFF
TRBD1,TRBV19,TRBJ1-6,CASSLQGAENSPLHF
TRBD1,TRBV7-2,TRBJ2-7,CASSSPSQGDLAYEQYF
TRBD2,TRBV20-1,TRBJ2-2,CSARSEREPNTGELFF
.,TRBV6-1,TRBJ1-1,CASSRTVPGRWDTEAFF
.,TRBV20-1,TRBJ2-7,CSARDVVDSCEQYF